What follows are 2 T cell receptor beta chains derived from one specimen sequenced in a study of human T cells and chemical hapten exposure. TCRdb called the RACE reads again in MiXCR, with one record for every CDR3 protein. The table has about 110,000 distinct CDR3 sequences, 9% to 15% seen once; the top ten hold around 1.5%. Stated time point: pre-sensitization, week 0. Regarding treatment: therapeutic diphenylcyclopropenone sensitization with weekly scalp DPC. Sequencing was performed on whole blood, taken in connection with sensitization to the hapten diphenylcyclopropenone (DPC). The origin of the receptors is a woman aged 45-60 years with alopecia areata. Some clones in this sample may be carry-over from other donors' samples.

This clonotype showed up many times. The chain has TRBV11-2 and TRBJ2-2, with TRBD2 identical over 10 bases. CDR1 is SGHAT, CDR2 FQNNGV, per germline. The CDR3 contains 16 residues. The ends lost 2 bases at V and 6 bases at J; junction bases unmatched: 6. CDR3 coding DNA: TGTGCCAGCAGCTTAAACGCTCTAGCGGGGGCCGGGGAGCTGTTTTTT. It translates to CASSLNALAGAGELFF.

In its sample, this clonotype was seen many times. The chain recombines TRBV10-2 with TRBJ2-3, with 9 bases matching TRBD2. The V segment lost 1 base and the J segment 3 bases; nucleotides outside the gene matches: 5. The CDR3 has 16 residues. Germline loops: CDR1 WSHSY, CDR2 SAAADI. The CDR3 reads CASSEWASGVTDTQYF. The DNA of the CDR3 is TGCGCCAGCAGTGAGTGGGCTAGCGGGGTGACAGATACGCAGTATTTT.